The clone carrying this T cell receptor (beta chain) was detected ten times or more. The antigen is unknown. This record belongs to a study of early T cells in non-severe SARS-CoV-2 infection. Overall study context: Chains stayed unpaired after sequencing of bulk RNA from unsorted whole blood. Study-wide findings and caveats: A preference for anti-spike CD8 responses marked VDJdb matching, which missed private and CD4 specificities.

The V gene end was trimmed by 11 bases and the J gene end by 6 bases; junction bases not matched to a gene: 10. The CDR3 sequence is 15 residues long. CDR1 and CDR2 from the germline V gene are ENHRY and SYGVKD. Each cDNA molecule carried a unique molecular identifier. Via MiXCR, TCRdb re-called the 5' RACE reads, giving one row per CDR3 protein. This table has 30,000 to 45,000 distinct CDR3 sequences, around 4.1% appearing once. The sequencing sample was made of whole blood. This sequence joins TRBV10-3 and TRBJ2-1, with 13 bases that match TRBD2. This clonotype was obtained from an adult who was a healthcare worker with PCR-confirmed SARS-CoV-2 infection or an uninfected control (not recorded which). CDR3 sequence: CAVRLAGGPGNEQFF. For the CDR3, the DNA is TGTGCCGTACGACTAGCGGGGGGCCCGGGCAATGAGCAGTTCTTC.